The 9 T cell receptor beta chains reported below all come from one sample, sequenced in a study of post-analysis software for immune sequencing data. cDNA libraries for TCR beta contained unique molecular identifiers. MiXCR, applied by TCRdb to the PCR reads, yields one record per CDR3 protein. The table has around 710,000 distinct CDR3 sequences, around 42% seen once. Whole-study results and caveats: Patients carried roughly five TRBV segments more frequently than controls did, and TRBV5-6, TRBV5-1 and TRBV20-1 were among them.

Their cognate antigens are unknown. The specimen sequenced was blood. Receptors originate from a girl under 18 with multiple sclerosis.

CDR3 in amino acids: CASSLLTWGLAGDNEQFF. The CDR3 nucleotides are TGTGCCAGCAGCTTGTTAACCTGGGGACTAGCGGGAGACAATGAGCAGTTCTTC. V gene TRBV11-2 combines with J gene TRBJ2-1; 14 bases are a match to TRBD2. With 3 bases clipped from V and 5 bases from J, the junction kept 9 bases outside the gene matches. The V gene's germline CDR1 is SGHAT and CDR2 FQNNGV. The CDR3 length is 18 residues.

The chain employs TRBV30 and TRBJ1-1; 10 bases match TRBD1. V shed 0 bases and J 1 base; nucleotides not matched to a gene: 11. Germline V gene data show CDR1 as GTSNPN and CDR2 as SVGIG (reference sequence). The CDR3 length is 18 residues. The CDR3 is CAWSVLPGQGPKNTEAFF. The CDR3, as DNA: TGTGCCTGGAGTGTACTGCCGGGACAGGGGCCCAAGAACACTGAAGCTTTCTTT.

This clonotype was seen more than once but under ten times. The chain uses TRBV20-1 and TRBJ1-6; D call uncertain. Germline-derived CDR1 and CDR2 are DFQATT and SNEGSKA (reference sequence). V shed 6 bases and J shed 6 bases, with 18 bases lying between them. This CDR3 has 15 residues. CDR3 coding DNA: TGCAGTGCCCCCCCGGGGATGGCGGCTAATTCACCCCTCCACTTT. Translating gives CSAPPGMAANSPLHF.

The chain combines TRBV20-1 with TRBJ2-5; 7 bases are a match to TRBD2. With 0 bases clipped from V and 2 bases from J, the junction kept 6 bases outside the gene matches. The CDR3 is made up of 15 amino acids. Germline CDR1 is DFQATT and CDR2 is SNEGSKA (reference sequence). CDR3 coding DNA: TGCAGTGCTAGAGATTTCCTAGCGGCACAAGAGACCCAGTACTTC. It codes for CSARDFLAAQETQYF.

A few counts support this clonotype. The CDR3 loop reads CASSPGGFNEKLFF. CDR3 coding DNA: TGTGCCAGCAGTCCGGGTGGGTTTAATGAAAAACTGTTTTTT. The V call is TRBV6-5, the J call TRBJ1-4; D call uncertain. Germline CDR1 is MNHEY and CDR2 is SVGAGI. The CDR3 sequence is 14 residues long. Trimming took 5 bases from V and 4 from J, leaving 11 bases between them.

The rearrangement links TRBV25-1 to TRBJ2-5; D gene uncertain. In germline, CDR1 is MGHDK, CDR2 SYGVNS. This CDR3 has 14 amino acids. The V gene lost 2 bases and the J gene lost 1 base, with 8 bases spanning the gap. The CDR3 bases are TGTGCCAGCAGTGAAGGAAATGTCCAAGAGACCCAGTACTTC. Protein: CASSEGNVQETQYF.

The chain carries TRBV7-2 and TRBJ2-7, with 9 bases lining up with TRBD1. Germline values: CDR1 SGHTA, CDR2 FQGNSA. Unmatched junction bases numbered 5, after V lost 5 bases and J lost 3 bases. There are 14 residues in the CDR3. The CDR3 DNA sequence: TGTGCCAGCAGCGAAGGACAGGGGAACTACGAGCAGTACTTC. Translated: CASSEGQGNYEQYF. The variable domain in full, completed from reference TRBV7-2 and TRBJ2-7, reads GAGVSQSPSNKVTEKGKDVELRCDPISGHTALYWYRQSLGQGLEFLIYFQGNSAPDKSGLPSDRFSAERTGGSVSTLTIQRTQQEDSAVYLCASSEGQGNYEQYFGPGTRLTVT.

This clonotype has a handful of counts. The chain is built from TRBV10-3 and TRBJ2-5; tentative D call: TRBD2 (5 bases). Trimming pared 5 bases from V and 0 bases from J, leaving 10 bases between. Germline CDR1 and CDR2: ENHRY and SYGVKD. There are 14 residues in the CDR3. CDR3 DNA sequence: TGTGCCATCAGTCCTGGCGGGTACCAAGAGACCCAGTACTTC. Protein: CAISPGGYQETQYF.

There are many counts of this clonotype. The chain couples TRBV7-9 to TRBJ2-5; 7 bases agree with TRBD2. The CDR3 length is 14 residues. Unmatched junction bases numbered 4, after V lost 2 bases and J lost 4 bases. Germline assignment: CDR1 SEHNR and CDR2 FQNEAQ (reference sequence). The CDR3 is CASSLLTGGETQYF. In DNA form, the CDR3 reads TGTGCCAGCAGCTTATTGACGGGAGGAGAGACCCAGTACTTC.